Sequencing of this T cell receptor (beta chain) was carried out in a study of neurological immune-mediated disorders. TCRdb re-analysed the 5' RACE reads in MiXCR, keeping a single row per CDR3 protein. This table has just over 95,000 distinct CDR3 sequences, 3% to 4% appearing once. This CDR3 comprises 16 residues. Germline V lookup: CDR1 SQVTM, CDR2 ANQGSEA. V gave up 0 bases and J gave up 8 bases, with 20 bases separating them. The table lists this clonotype with many counts. This sequence was found in a young woman with multiple sclerosis. This sequence joins TRBV29-1 and TRBJ2-4, with D tentatively TRBD1 (5 bases). Sequencing was done on a sample of PBMCs. CDR3 DNA sequence: TGCAGCGTTGAAGATAATAACAGGCCTAAAAATGACATTCAGTACTTC. Translating gives CSVEDNNRPKNDIQYF.